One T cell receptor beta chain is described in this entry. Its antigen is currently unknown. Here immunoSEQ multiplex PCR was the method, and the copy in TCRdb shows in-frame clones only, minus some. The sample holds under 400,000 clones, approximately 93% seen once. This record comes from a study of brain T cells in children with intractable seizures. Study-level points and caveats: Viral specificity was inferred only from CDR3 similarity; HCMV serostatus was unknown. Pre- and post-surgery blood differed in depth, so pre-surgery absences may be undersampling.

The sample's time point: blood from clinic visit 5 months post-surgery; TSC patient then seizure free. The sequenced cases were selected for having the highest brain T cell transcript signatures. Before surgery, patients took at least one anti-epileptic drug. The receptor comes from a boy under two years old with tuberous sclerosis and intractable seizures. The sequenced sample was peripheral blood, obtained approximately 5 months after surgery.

The CDR3 DNA reads as TGTGCCAGCAGGGTCGGGGGAAACGAGCAGTACTTC. Encoded protein: CASRVGGNEQYF. The rearrangement links TRBV6-5 to TRBJ2-7, with D possibly being TRBD2 (6 bases). Trimming took 6 bases from V and 5 from J, leaving 11 bases between them. There are 12 residues in the CDR3. The V gene's germline CDR1 is MNHEY and CDR2 SVGAGI.